A selection of T cell receptor beta chains follows, all from one sample in a study of T cell responses to AZD1222 COVID-19 vaccine. Data came from immunoSEQ multiplex PCR; TCRdb stores just in-frame clones and leaves some out. This sample carries about 150,000 clones, 94% of them seen once, and the ten largest clones take 1.3%. The starting material was peripheral blood, obtained on day 0 of AZD1222 vaccination. These TCRs come from an adult in good health. CDR3s include the opening cysteine and the closing phenylalanine or tryptophan. Fields, in order: J gene, V gene, clone size, D gene, CDR3 DNA, CDR3 protein. D genes are given only for firm matches. Size is stated for part of the rows, as once, few or many counts, or as a class when the clone is expanded.

j_gene: TRBJ1-2; v_gene: TRBV18; abundance: -; d_gene: -; CDR3nt: TGTGCCAGCTCACCAACAGGGCAAGACTATGGCTACACCTTC; CDR3aa: CASSPTGQDYGYTF
j_gene: TRBJ1-5; v_gene: TRBV7-2; abundance: -; d_gene: -; CDR3nt: TGTGCCAGCAGCGCCCAGGGGTTTGGCAATCAGCCCCAGCATTTT; CDR3aa: CASSAQGFGNQPQHF
j_gene: TRBJ1-2; v_gene: TRBV7-8; abundance: -; d_gene: -; CDR3nt: TGTGCCAGCAGCCCGCCCGACAGTTTTCCTAGAGATGGCTACACCTTC; CDR3aa: CASSPPDSFPRDGYTF
j_gene: TRBJ1-5; v_gene: TRBV28; abundance: -; d_gene: -; CDR3nt: TGTGCCAGCATGAGTTCCCAGCCCCAGCATTTT; CDR3aa: CASMSSQPQHF
j_gene: TRBJ2-3; v_gene: TRBV5-1; abundance: -; d_gene: TRBD1; CDR3nt: TGCGCCAGCAGCTTGTTGGACAGGGCATTCACAGATACGCAGTATTTT; CDR3aa: CASSLLDRAFTDTQYF
j_gene: TRBJ2-3; v_gene: TRBV9; abundance: -; d_gene: -; CDR3nt: TGTGCCAGCAGCGCCTCGGGCGATACGCAGTATTTT; CDR3aa: CASSASGDTQYF
j_gene: TRBJ1-1; v_gene: TRBV12-3/TRBV12-4; abundance: -; d_gene: -; CDR3nt: TGTGCCAGCAGCCCAGGGAGGGGAGTTGCTTTCTTT; CDR3aa: CASSPGRGVAFF
j_gene: TRBJ1-2; v_gene: TRBV5-4; abundance: -; d_gene: -; CDR3nt: TGTGCCAGCAGCTTAGGACAGTCCCCTACTAACTATGGCTACACCTTC; CDR3aa: CASSLGQSPTNYGYTF
j_gene: TRBJ2-1; v_gene: TRBV19; abundance: few; d_gene: TRBD2; CDR3nt: TGTGCCAGTAGTGCGGCGGGAGGGAATTACAATGAGCAGTTCTTC; CDR3aa: CASSAAGGNYNEQFF
j_gene: TRBJ1-5; v_gene: TRBV28; abundance: -; d_gene: TRBD1; CDR3nt: TGTGCCAGCAGTCCAAACCCCCGGGACAGGGTTGGTTATCAGCCCCAGCATTTT; CDR3aa: CASSPNPRDRVGYQPQHF
j_gene: TRBJ1-5; v_gene: TRBV16; abundance: -; d_gene: -; CDR3nt: TGTGCCAGCAGCCAATCGCGGGACCAGCCCCAGCATTTT; CDR3aa: CASSQSRDQPQHF
j_gene: TRBJ1-4; v_gene: TRBV24-1; abundance: -; d_gene: TRBD1; CDR3nt: TGTGCCACCAGTGACCCGAGGACAGGGGATGGTGAAAAACTGTTTTTT; CDR3aa: CATSDPRTGDGEKLFF
j_gene: TRBJ1-5; v_gene: TRBV30; abundance: -; d_gene: -; CDR3nt: TGTGCCTGGAGCGGGGTGACGGGTGGGATGCCCCAGCATTTT; CDR3aa: CAWSGVTGGMPQHF
j_gene: TRBJ2-2; v_gene: TRBV6-6; abundance: once; d_gene: -; CDR3nt: TGTGCCAGCAGGGGCGGGGGCAGGACCGGGGAGCTGTTTTTT; CDR3aa: CASRGGGRTGELFF
j_gene: TRBJ1-6; v_gene: TRBV5-4; abundance: -; d_gene: TRBD1; CDR3nt: TGTGCCAGCAGCTTGAATGAACAGGGGTGGGTGTCCCTCCACTTT; CDR3aa: CASSLNEQGWVSLHF
j_gene: TRBJ1-3; v_gene: TRBV6-2/TRBV6-3; abundance: -; d_gene: -; CDR3nt: TGTGCCAGCAGTGGGGAAGTATCTGGAAACACCATATATTTT; CDR3aa: CASSGEVSGNTIYF
j_gene: TRBJ1-2; v_gene: TRBV3-1/TRBV3-2; abundance: -; d_gene: -; CDR3nt: TGTGCCAGCAGCCAAAATAGACTACAGGGACCCCAGAACTATGGCTACACCTTC; CDR3aa: CASSQNRLQGPQNYGYTF
j_gene: TRBJ2-1; v_gene: TRBV4-2; abundance: -; d_gene: TRBD2; CDR3nt: TGTGCCAGCAGCCAAGCCGTCGGACTAGCCTATGAGCAGTTCTTC; CDR3aa: CASSQAVGLAYEQFF
j_gene: TRBJ1-4; v_gene: TRBV13; abundance: -; d_gene: -; CDR3nt: TGTGCCAGCTCGGAGGGCCGTCCTAATGAAAAACTGTTTTTT; CDR3aa: CASSEGRPNEKLFF
j_gene: TRBJ1-1; v_gene: TRBV11-2; abundance: -; d_gene: -; CDR3nt: TGTGCCAGCAGCCTTCTTACAGGGATGGGAACTGAAGCTTTCTTT; CDR3aa: CASSLLTGMGTEAFF
j_gene: TRBJ2-3; v_gene: TRBV5-8; abundance: -; d_gene: -; CDR3nt: TGTGCCAGCAGCTTGTCCTGGGCCGCAGATACGCAGTATTTT; CDR3aa: CASSLSWAADTQYF
j_gene: TRBJ1-5; v_gene: TRBV28; abundance: -; d_gene: -; CDR3nt: TGTGCCAGCACTAAGGCAGGTGTTAGGAGCAATCAGCCCCAGCATTTT; CDR3aa: CASTKAGVRSNQPQHF
j_gene: TRBJ2-6; v_gene: TRBV19; abundance: -; d_gene: -; CDR3nt: TGTGCCAGTATGGGGGACCCAGGTGCCAACGTCCTGACTTTC; CDR3aa: CASMGDPGANVLTF
j_gene: TRBJ2-1; v_gene: TRBV5-1; abundance: -; d_gene: -; CDR3nt: TGCGCCAGCAGCTTGGGTCAGGGGTTGGAGGAGCAGTTCTTC; CDR3aa: CASSLGQGLEEQFF
j_gene: TRBJ2-1; v_gene: TRBV6-5; abundance: -; d_gene: TRBD2; CDR3nt: TGTGCCAGCAGGCAGACTAGCGGGAGTGGTAATGAGCAGTTCTTC; CDR3aa: CASRQTSGSGNEQFF
j_gene: TRBJ2-5; v_gene: TRBV6-5; abundance: -; d_gene: TRBD2; CDR3nt: TGTGCCACCGGATGGGGGCTAGCGGGAGGAGAGACCCAGTACTTC; CDR3aa: CATGWGLAGGETQYF
j_gene: TRBJ2-1; v_gene: TRBV6-2/TRBV6-3; abundance: many; d_gene: -; CDR3nt: TGTGCCAGCAGTTACAGCGAGTCCAATGAGCAGTTCTTC; CDR3aa: CASSYSESNEQFF
j_gene: TRBJ2-5; v_gene: TRBV20-1; abundance: -; d_gene: -; CDR3nt: TGCAGTGCTAGTCAGTGGGAGGAGACCCAGTACTTC; CDR3aa: CSASQWEETQYF
j_gene: TRBJ2-5; v_gene: TRBV11-2; abundance: -; d_gene: -; CDR3nt: TGTGCCAGCAGTCATCAGGGGGGAGACGCGGGACTTACCCAGTACTTC; CDR3aa: CASSHQGGDAGLTQYF